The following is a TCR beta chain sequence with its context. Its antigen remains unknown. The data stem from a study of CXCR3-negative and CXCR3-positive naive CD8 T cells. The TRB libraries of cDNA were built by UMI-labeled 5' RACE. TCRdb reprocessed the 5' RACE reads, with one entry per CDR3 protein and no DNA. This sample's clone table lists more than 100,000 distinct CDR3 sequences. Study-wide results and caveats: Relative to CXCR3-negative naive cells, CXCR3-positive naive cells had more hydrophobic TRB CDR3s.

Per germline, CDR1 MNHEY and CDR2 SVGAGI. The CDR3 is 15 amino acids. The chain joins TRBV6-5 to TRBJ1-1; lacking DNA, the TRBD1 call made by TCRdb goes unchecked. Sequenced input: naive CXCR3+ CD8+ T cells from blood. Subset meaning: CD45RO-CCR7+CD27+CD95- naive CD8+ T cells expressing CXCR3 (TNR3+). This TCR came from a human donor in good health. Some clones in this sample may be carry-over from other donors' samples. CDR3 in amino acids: CASSYFGTGVSEAFF.